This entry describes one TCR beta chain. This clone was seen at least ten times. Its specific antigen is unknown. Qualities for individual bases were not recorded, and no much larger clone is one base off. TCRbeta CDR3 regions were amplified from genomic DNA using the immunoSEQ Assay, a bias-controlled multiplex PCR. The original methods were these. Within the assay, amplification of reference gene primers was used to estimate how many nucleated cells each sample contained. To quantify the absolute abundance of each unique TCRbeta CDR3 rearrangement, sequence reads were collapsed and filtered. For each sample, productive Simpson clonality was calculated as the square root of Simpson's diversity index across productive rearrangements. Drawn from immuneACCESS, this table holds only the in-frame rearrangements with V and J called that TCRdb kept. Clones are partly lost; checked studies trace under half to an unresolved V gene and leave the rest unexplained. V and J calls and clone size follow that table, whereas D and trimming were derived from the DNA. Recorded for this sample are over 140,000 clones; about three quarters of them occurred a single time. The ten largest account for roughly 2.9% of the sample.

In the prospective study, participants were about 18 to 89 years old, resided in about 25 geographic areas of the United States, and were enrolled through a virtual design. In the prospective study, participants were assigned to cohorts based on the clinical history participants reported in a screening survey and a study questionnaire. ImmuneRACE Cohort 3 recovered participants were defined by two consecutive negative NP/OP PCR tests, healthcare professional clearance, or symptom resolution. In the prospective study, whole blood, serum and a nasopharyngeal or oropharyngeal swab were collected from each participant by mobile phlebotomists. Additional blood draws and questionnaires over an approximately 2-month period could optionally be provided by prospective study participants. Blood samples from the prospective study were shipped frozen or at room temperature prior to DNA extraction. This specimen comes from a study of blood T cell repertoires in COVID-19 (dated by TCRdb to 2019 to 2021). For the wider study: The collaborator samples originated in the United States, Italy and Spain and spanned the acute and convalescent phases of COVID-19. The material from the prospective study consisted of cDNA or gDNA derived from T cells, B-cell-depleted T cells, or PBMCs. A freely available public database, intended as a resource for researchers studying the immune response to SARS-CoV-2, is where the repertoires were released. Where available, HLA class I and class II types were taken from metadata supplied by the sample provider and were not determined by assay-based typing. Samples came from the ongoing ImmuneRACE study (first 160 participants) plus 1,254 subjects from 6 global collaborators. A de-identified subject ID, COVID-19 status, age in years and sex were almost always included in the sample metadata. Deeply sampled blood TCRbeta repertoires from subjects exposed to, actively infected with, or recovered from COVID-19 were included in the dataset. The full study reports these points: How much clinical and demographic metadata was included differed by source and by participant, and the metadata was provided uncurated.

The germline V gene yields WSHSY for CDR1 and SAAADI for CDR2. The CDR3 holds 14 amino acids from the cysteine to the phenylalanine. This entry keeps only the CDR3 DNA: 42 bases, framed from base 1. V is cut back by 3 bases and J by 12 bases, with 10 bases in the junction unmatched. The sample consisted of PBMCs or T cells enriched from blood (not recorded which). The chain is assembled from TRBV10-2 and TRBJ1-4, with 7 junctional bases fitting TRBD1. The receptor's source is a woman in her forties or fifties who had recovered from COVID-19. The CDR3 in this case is CASSDVERGLELFF. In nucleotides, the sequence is TGCGCCAGCAGTGATGTCGAAAGGGGGCTTGAACTGTTTTTT.